This is a list of T cell receptor beta chains from one sample in a study of blood T cell repertoires in COVID-19. Profiled with immunoSEQ multiplex PCR; TCRdb holds only in-frame clones, not every one. The sample yields hundreds of thousands of clones, around 90% seen once. The specimen was peripheral blood. Receptors were obtained from a man younger than 35 with active or convalescent COVID-19. Each CDR3 is given with its conserved first and last residue.

>TRBV27|TRBJ1-1|13
CASSLSRQTEAFF
>TRBV29-1|TRBJ2-2|14
CSVLREGGTGELFF
>TRBV6-5|TRBJ1-5|14
CASTAGGWNQPQHF
>TRBV28|TRBJ2-2|12
CASSFYTGELFF
>TRBV19|TRBJ1-2|19
CASTIIVRDRGQSPYGYTF
>TRBV25-1|TRBJ1-1|11
CASRGFTEAFF
>TRBV7-3|TRBJ2-7|13
CASSLWPSYEQYF
>TRBV12-3/TRBV12-4|TRBJ2-7|12
CASSLWGQKQYF
>TRBV5-5|TRBJ2-1|15
CASSLRQGSYNEQFF
>TRBV13|TRBJ2-3|12
CASSHGADTQYF
>TRBV21-1|TRBJ1-3|15
CASSTRTANRNTIYF
>TRBV19|TRBJ2-7|13
CASSMGQLYEQYF
>TRBV5-6|TRBJ1-2|11
CASSSFSGYTF
>TRBV4-3|TRBJ1-4|17
CASSQELGSLFNEKLFF
>TRBV18|TRBJ1-1|17
CASSLLITGTGATEAFF
>TRBV19|TRBJ1-3|11
CASSFGNTIYF
>TRBV19|TRBJ2-6|17
CASSPGLGSSGANVLTF
>TRBV28|TRBJ2-2|16
CASRSTGANGAGELFF
>TRBV11-2|TRBJ1-5|16
CASSLALAARNQPQHF
>TRBV7-2|TRBJ1-5|19
CASSLSPGFRTVAMGPQHF
>TRBV27|TRBJ1-5|16
CAIPTGRQGPNQPQHF
>TRBV11-2|TRBJ2-1|13
CASSWTLAGEQFF
>TRBV9|TRBJ2-5|15
CASSVGGGNQETQYF
>TRBV7-2|TRBJ2-3|15
CASSFRPGTTDTQYF
>TRBV7-2|TRBJ2-3|15
CASSSPRGATDTQYF
>TRBV5-4|TRBJ2-1|12
CASSPNSASLFF
>TRBV5-1|TRBJ1-1|15
CASSSDRRVSTEAFF
>TRBV6-4|TRBJ2-1|13
CASSRDTYNEQFF
>TRBV19|TRBJ2-2|14
CASSIGRRAGELFF
>TRBV19|TRBJ2-1|16
CASSISVAGVGNEQFF
>TRBV7-2|TRBJ1-2|14
CASSPTSRSDGYTF
>TRBV5-6|TRBJ1-2|13
CASSLRGNYGYTF
>TRBV9|TRBJ2-1|16
CASSPLWVAANNEQFF
>TRBV20-1|TRBJ2-2|13
CSASPEIRGELFF
>TRBV28|TRBJ1-2|11
CASRHNYGYTF
>TRBV20-1|TRBJ2-1|17
CSASLGGPRRRNNEQFF
>TRBV5-5|TRBJ2-2|14
CASSASPGAGELFF
>TRBV2|TRBJ2-1|13
CANRGSGIGEQFF
>TRBV19|TRBJ1-2|13
CASSIGVGYGYTF
>TRBV6-5|TRBJ1-5|13
CASKGQGSQPQHF
>TRBV9|TRBJ1-1|15
CASSAETGPNTEAFF
>TRBV19|TRBJ2-6|16
CASTPSGATGANVLTF
>TRBV14|TRBJ2-3|13
CASNSYTTDTQYF
>TRBV2|TRBJ2-7|14
CASRMSSGSYEQYF
>TRBV28|TRBJ1-2|15
CASSPLGQGGTGYTF
>TRBV29-1|TRBJ2-1|12
CSVLEGAHEQFF
>TRBV28|TRBJ2-2|19
CASTPTPGTGGSNTGELFF
>TRBV5-1|TRBJ2-7|14
CASSLGEPSYEQYF
>TRBV18|TRBJ1-1|14
CASSPSVGNTEAFF
>TRBV6-6|TRBJ2-6|17
CASSHRGGNSGANVLTF
>TRBV28|TRBJ1-1|16
CASSNGGPGKGTEAFF
>TRBV27|TRBJ1-4|14
CASRQLATNEKLFF
>TRBV5-4|TRBJ1-4|16
CASSTYGQGQQEKLFF
>TRBV6-5|TRBJ1-3|15
CASSSSPGVGNTIYF
>TRBV9|TRBJ2-1|12
CASTNPPGEQFF